Shown below are 15 T cell receptor beta chains from a single sample sequenced in a study of shared clonotypes between healthy human individuals. The protocol was immunoSEQ multiplex PCR, while the TCRdb copy is restricted to in-frame clones and leaves out a portion. Among about 2.1 million clones listed, just under 95% were seen once. It was CD45RO-negative cells, positively selected for CCR7, that made up naive CD8 cells, with terminally differentiated effector memory CD45RA+ cells excluded. Sample: naive CD8+ T cells from PBMCs. The origin of the receptors is a young man in good health. Some clones in this sample may be carry-over from other donors' samples.

The table lists this clone with a few counts. The chain couples TRBV28 to TRBJ1-5; D gene unclear. The V and J ends lost 8 bases and 0 bases respectively, with 11 bases between them. The germline CDR1 and CDR2 sequences are MDHEN and SYDVKM. CDR3 size: 14 residues. The CDR3 DNA reads as TGTGCCAGCCTCGGAGGTCTTAGCAATCAGCCCCAGCATTTT. As protein: CASLGGLSNQPQHF.

The chain links TRBV19 to TRBJ2-1, with TRBD2 matching 8 bases. Germline V CDR1 and CDR2: LNHDA, SQIVND (reference sequence). This CDR3 is 16 amino acids long. J was trimmed by 8 bases and V by 3 bases; bases with no gene match: 12. The CDR3 is CASSIFWRGDRDEQFF. For the CDR3, the DNA is TGTGCCAGTAGTATTTTCTGGCGGGGGGATCGCGATGAGCAGTTCTTC.

V gene TRBV5-1 combines with J gene TRBJ2-7; the D call may be TRBD1 or TRBD2 (5 bases each). From germline, CDR1 is SGHRS and CDR2 YFSETQ. The CDR3 is made up of 20 amino acids. V lost 1 base, J lost 3 bases, and 29 bases lay in between. The CDR3 DNA follows: TGCGCCAGCAGCTTGCGCCCGGTGTACCGGGAAACAGGCCTTATCTACGAGCAGTACTTC. Its protein is CASSLRPVYRETGLIYEQYF.

The chain carries TRBV19 and TRBJ2-5; D ambiguous. CDR1 is LNHDA and CDR2 is SQIVND in the germline V gene (reference sequence). CDR3 size: 13 residues. Trimming left V 0 bases short and J 2 bases short, with 4 bases between. CDR3 sequence: CASSIDGQETQYF. CDR3 coding DNA: TGTGCCAGTAGTATAGACGGACAAGAGACCCAGTACTTC.

This chain joins TRBV29-1 and TRBJ1-3; D possibly corresponds to TRBD1 (6 bases). With 4 bases removed from V and 1 base from J, the gap between germline ends came to 14 bases. The CDR3 totals 15 residues. Germline-derived CDR1 and CDR2 are SQVTM and ANQGSEA. The CDR3 here is CSVAGPGESGNTIYF. The CDR3 nucleotides are TGCAGCGTTGCGGGACCAGGGGAATCTGGAAACACCATATATTTT.

The chain couples TRBV2 to TRBJ1-1; D call uncertain. The V gene lost 2 bases and the J gene lost 0 bases, with 7 bases spanning the gap. In germline, CDR1 is SNHLY, CDR2 FYNNEI. This CDR3 region has 14 residues. The CDR3 DNA reads TGTGCCAGCAGTGAATACAGATTGAACACTGAAGCTTTCTTT. It codes for CASSEYRLNTEAFF.

V usage is TRBV5-1 and J usage is TRBJ2-7; D is perhaps TRBD1 or TRBD2 (6 bases each). Trimming stripped 4 bases from V and 1 base from J, with 18 bases between. The CDR3 has 16 amino acids. CDR1 and CDR2 from the germline V gene are SGHRS and YFSETQ. The CDR3, as DNA: TGCGCCAGCAGCCCCAGGGGCCAGCGGGCTTCCTACGAGCAGTACTTC. It yields the protein CASSPRGQRASYEQYF.

This chain joins TRBV29-1 and TRBJ2-1; TRBD2 matches 10 bases. The V gene's germline CDR1 is SQVTM and CDR2 ANQGSEA. The CDR3 runs to 15 residues. Unmatched junction bases numbered 16, after V lost 7 bases and J lost 10 bases. The CDR3: CSAGGELAGLQEQFF. In DNA form, the CDR3 reads TGCAGCGCCGGGGGCGAACTAGCGGGACTTCAGGAGCAGTTCTTC.

This chain uses TRBV7-3 with TRBJ2-2; 7 bases map to TRBD2. CDR1 and CDR2 (germline): SGHTA, FQGTGA. With 5 bases clipped from V and 2 bases from J, the junction kept 2 bases outside the gene matches. CDR3 length equals 14 residues. CDR3 bases: TGTGCCAGCAGCCCGGGACTAAACACCGGGGAGCTGTTTTTT. This sequence encodes CASSPGLNTGELFF.

The genes are TRBV10-3 and TRBJ2-4, with 7 bases lining up with TRBD2. CDR3 length: 17 residues. The germline V gene encodes CDR1 ENHRY and CDR2 SYGVKD. V shed 2 bases, J shed 7 bases, and the junction held 14 bases outside the gene matches. CDR3 region: CAISEARRLAHTNIQYF. CDR3 bases: TGTGCCATCAGTGAGGCTAGAAGACTAGCCCACACTAACATTCAGTACTTC.

J is TRBJ2-2 and V is TRBV28; 8 nucleotides agree with TRBD1. J was trimmed by 6 bases and V by 5 bases; bases with no gene match: 11. The CDR3 sequence is 16 residues long. Germline V lookup: CDR1 MDHEN, CDR2 SYDVKM. CDR3 sequence (DNA): TGTGCCAGCAGTCTGCTGGGGCTGACAGGGGCCGGGGAGCTGTTTTTT. This sequence encodes CASSLLGLTGAGELFF.

The chain is built from TRBV6-1 and TRBJ2-5; weak D call: TRBD1 (5 bases). This CDR3 is built from 15 residues. The germline V and J ends were trimmed by 4 bases and 0 bases, with 12 bases remaining between them. Germline V gene lookup returns CDR1 MNHNS and CDR2 SASEGT. CDR3 bases: TGTGCCAGCAGTGCAGGGAATCGCCACCAAGAGACCCAGTACTTC. Protein product: CASSAGNRHQETQYF.

The chain couples TRBV11-2 to TRBJ2-7; TRBD2 matches 8 bases. This CDR3 is 14 amino acids long. Trimming cost V 1 base and J 4 bases; bases outside gene matches: 3. Per the germline V gene, CDR1 is SGHAT and CDR2 is FQNNGV. The CDR3 DNA sequence: TGTGCCAGCAGCTTAGCGGGAGGGGCTTACGAGCAGTACTTC. It is translated as CASSLAGGAYEQYF.

The rearrangement uses TRBV30 and TRBJ1-1; 11 bases map to TRBD1. Per germline, CDR1 GTSNPN and CDR2 SVGIG (reference sequence). The CDR3 has 13 residues. V lost 8 bases to trimming and J lost 7 bases; unmatched junction nucleotides: 9. The CDR3 is CAGPGTGGFEAFF. In DNA form, the CDR3 reads TGTGCCGGCCCCGGGACAGGGGGGTTTGAAGCTTTCTTT.

For this clone: Other DNA variants within this sample encode the same CDR3. The V call is TRBV25-1, the J call TRBJ2-1; possible D gene TRBD2, 6 bases. The length of the CDR3 is 15 residues. Germline loops: CDR1 MGHDK, CDR2 SYGVNS. V lost 3 bases and J lost 0, with 9 bases in between. The CDR3 spells CASSDRGSSYNEQFF. The CDR3 DNA reads as TGTGCCAGCAGTGATCGGGGGAGCTCCTACAATGAGCAGTTCTTC. The complete variable domain, with remaining parts taken from reference TRBV25-1 and TRBJ2-1, reads EADIYQTPRYLVIGTGKKITLECSQTMGHDKMYWYQQDPGMELHLIHYSYGVNSTEKGDLSSESTVSRIRTEHFPLTLESARPSHTSQYLCASSDRGSSYNEQFFGPGTRLTVL.